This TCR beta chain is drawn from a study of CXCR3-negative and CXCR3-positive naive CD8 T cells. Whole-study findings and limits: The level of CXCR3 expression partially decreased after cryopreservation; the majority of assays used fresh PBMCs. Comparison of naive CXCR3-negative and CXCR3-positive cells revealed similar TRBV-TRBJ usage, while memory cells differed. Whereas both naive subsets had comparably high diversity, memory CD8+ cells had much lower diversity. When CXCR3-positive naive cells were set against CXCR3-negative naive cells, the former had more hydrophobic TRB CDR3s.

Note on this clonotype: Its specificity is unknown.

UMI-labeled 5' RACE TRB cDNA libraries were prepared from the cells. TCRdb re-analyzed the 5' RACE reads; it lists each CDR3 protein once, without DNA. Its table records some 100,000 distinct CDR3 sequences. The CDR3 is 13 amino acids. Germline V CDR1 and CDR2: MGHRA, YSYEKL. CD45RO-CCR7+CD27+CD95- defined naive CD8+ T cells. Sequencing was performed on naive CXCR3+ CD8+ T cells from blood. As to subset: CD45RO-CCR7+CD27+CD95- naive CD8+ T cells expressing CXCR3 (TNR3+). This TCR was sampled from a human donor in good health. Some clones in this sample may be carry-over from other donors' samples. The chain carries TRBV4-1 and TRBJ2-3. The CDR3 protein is CASSQGSTDTQYF.